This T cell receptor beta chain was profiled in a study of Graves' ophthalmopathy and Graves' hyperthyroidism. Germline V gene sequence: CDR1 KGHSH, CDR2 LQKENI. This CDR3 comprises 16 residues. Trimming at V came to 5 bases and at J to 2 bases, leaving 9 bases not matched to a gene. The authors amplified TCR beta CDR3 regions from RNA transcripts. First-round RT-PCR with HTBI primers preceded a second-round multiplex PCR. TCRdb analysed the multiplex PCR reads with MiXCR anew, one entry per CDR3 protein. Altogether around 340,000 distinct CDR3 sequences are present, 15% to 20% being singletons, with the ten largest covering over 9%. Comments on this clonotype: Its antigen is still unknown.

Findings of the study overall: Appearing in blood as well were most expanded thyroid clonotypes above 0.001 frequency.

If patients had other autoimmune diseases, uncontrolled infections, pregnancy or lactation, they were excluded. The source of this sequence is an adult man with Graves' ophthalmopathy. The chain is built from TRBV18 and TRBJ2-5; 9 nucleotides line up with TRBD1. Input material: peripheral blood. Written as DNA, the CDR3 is TGTGCCAGCTCATCATCCGGGACAGGGAGTCAAGAGACCCAGTACTTC. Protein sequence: CASSSSGTGSQETQYF.